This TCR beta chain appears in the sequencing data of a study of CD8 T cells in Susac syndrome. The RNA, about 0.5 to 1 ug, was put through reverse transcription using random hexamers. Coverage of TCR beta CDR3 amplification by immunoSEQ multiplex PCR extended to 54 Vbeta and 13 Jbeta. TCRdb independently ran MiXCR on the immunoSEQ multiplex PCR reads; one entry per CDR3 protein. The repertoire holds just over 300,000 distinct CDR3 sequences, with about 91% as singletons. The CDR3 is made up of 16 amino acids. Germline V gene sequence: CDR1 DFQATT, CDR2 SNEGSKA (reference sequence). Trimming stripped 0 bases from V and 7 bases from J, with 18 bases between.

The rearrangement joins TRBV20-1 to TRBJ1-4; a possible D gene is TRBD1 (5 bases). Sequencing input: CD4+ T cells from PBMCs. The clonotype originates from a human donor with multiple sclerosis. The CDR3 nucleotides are TGCAGTGCTAGAGAGAAAATCGGGGCGAGGGGTGAAAAACTGTTTTTT. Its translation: CSAREKIGARGEKLFF.